This T cell receptor beta chain was profiled in a study of shared clonotypes between healthy human individuals. Under the authors' procedure: As immunoSEQ supplied junction-only sequences (without quality scores), filtering differed. Produced via immunoSEQ multiplex PCR; TCRdb's table is partial and in-frame only. D and trimming were read from the DNA, whereas the V and J calls and clone size are those reported in that table. The sample yields about 2,200,000 clones, 93% seen once. This CDR3 contains 17 residues. V lost 0 bases to trimming and J lost 2 bases, with 15 bases between them. CDR1 and CDR2 from the germline V gene are MNHEY and SMNVEV (reference sequence). Naive CD8 cells lacked CD45RO and underwent positive selection for CCR7, leaving out terminally differentiated effector memory CD45RA+ cells.

The chain has TRBV27 and TRBJ2-3; D ambiguous. The sample taken for sequencing was naive CD8+ T cells from PBMCs. The receptor was derived from a man between 18 and 35 years old in good health. Some clones in this sample may be carry-over from other donors' samples. The CDR3 sequence: CASSLSVGEAVTDTQYF. The CDR3 nucleotides are TGTGCCAGCAGTTTATCCGTTGGAGAGGCGGTCACAGATACGCAGTATTTT.